The 22 T cell receptor beta chains reported below all come from one sample, sequenced in a study of T-cell memory formation after mild COVID-19. MiXCR was run by TCRdb on the 5' RACE reads, yielding one entry per CDR3 protein. The sample includes approximately 99,000 distinct CDR3 sequences, about 18% of them seen just once. Material for sequencing was PBMCs or a T cell subset sorted from them (not recorded which). Receptor source: a man between 18 and 29 years old who had mild COVID-19 (a few samples of this study predate the infection). Cell type and time point are not known.

This clonotype was picked up a small number of times. The chain uses TRBV30 and TRBJ2-7, with 7 positions matching TRBD2. The length of the CDR3 is 13 residues. The V segment lost 0 bases and the J segment 5 bases; nucleotides outside the gene matches: 4. The germline CDR1 and CDR2 sequences are GTSNPN and SVGIG (reference sequence). DNA for the CDR3: TGTGCCTGGAGTGTATGGGGGAGGGACGAGCAGTACTTC. Amino acids: CAWSVWGRDEQYF.

This clonotype was seen a handful of times. V usage is TRBV5-1 and J usage is TRBJ1-5, with TRBD1 identical over 7 bases. Germline V gives CDR1 SGHRS, CDR2 YFSETQ. The CDR3 consists of 14 residues. V trimming: 3 bases; J trimming: 7 bases; junction bases outside the gene matches: 7. The CDR3 region is CASSWDSSNQPQHF. The CDR3 DNA follows: TGCGCCAGCAGCTGGGACAGTTCCAACCAGCCCCAGCATTTT.

This clonotype was picked up a small number of times. V and J are TRBV6-5 and TRBJ1-5; D is possibly TRBD1 (6 bases). Germline CDR1 reads MNHEY; CDR2 reads SVGAGI. The CDR3 runs 13 residues. V gave up 6 bases and J gave up 7 bases, with 13 bases separating them. In DNA form, the CDR3 reads TGTGCCAGCAGCTCAGGGGTACGCCAGCCCCAGCATTTT. Protein sequence: CASSSGVRQPQHF.

This clonotype came up a few times. The chain has TRBV6-2 or TRBV6-3 and TRBJ2-7; D might be TRBD1 (6 bases). This CDR3 is 13 amino acids long. With 8 bases removed from V and 4 bases from J, the gap between germline ends came to 15 bases. Germline loops: CDR1 MNHEY, CDR2 SVGEGT. CDR3 sequence reads: CASHSGHHYEQYV. The CDR3 DNA follows: TGTGCCAGCCACTCGGGACACCATTACGAGCAGTACGTC.

The CDR3 DNA reads TGTGCCAGCAGCGCAACTAGCGGGGGAAGAACCGGGGAGCTGTTTTTT. This codes for CASSATSGGRTGELFF. This rearrangement joins TRBV5-4 to TRBJ2-2, with 11 bases matching TRBD2. The CDR3 has 16 amino acids. J gave up 5 bases and V 4 bases, and 7 bases lay outside the gene matches. Germline assignment: CDR1 SGHNT and CDR2 YYREEE (reference sequence).

This clonotype was seen only once. The chain couples TRBV19 to TRBJ1-6, with D tentatively TRBD1 (6 bases). Germline CDR1 is LNHDA and CDR2 is SQIVND (reference sequence). This CDR3 contains 17 residues. Trimming pared 6 bases from V and 8 bases from J, leaving 23 bases between. The CDR3 loop reads CASRRSKGTGPHSPLHF. The CDR3 DNA is TGTGCCAGTAGGAGGTCGAAAGGCACAGGGCCACATTCACCCCTCCACTTT.

This clonotype was counted at least ten times. The rearrangement joins TRBV28 to TRBJ2-5, with a weak D call TRBD1 (6 bases). The CDR3 sequence is 14 residues long. With 6 bases removed from V and 5 bases from J, the gap between germline ends came to 16 bases. CDR1 is MDHEN and CDR2 is SYDVKM in the germline V gene. The CDR3 is CASRGRGRWETQYF. CDR3 bases: TGTGCCAGCAGGGGAAGGGGGAGATGGGAGACCCAGTACTTC.

The chain has TRBV5-1 and TRBJ1-2, with D hard to call. Germline loops: CDR1 SGHRS, CDR2 YFSETQ. This CDR3 has 13 residues. V lost 0 bases, J lost 6 bases, and 9 bases lay in between. The CDR3 DNA is TGCGCCAGCAGCTTGGGGGATTTCGATGGCTACACCTTC. The encoded protein is CASSLGDFDGYTF.

The CDR3 protein is CASSPQGMGQPQHF. CDR3 coding DNA: TGTGCCAGCAGCCCACAGGGGATGGGTCAGCCCCAGCATTTT. The chain has TRBV7-2 and TRBJ1-5; 7 nucleotides align to TRBD1. Germline V CDR1 and CDR2: SGHTA, FQGNSA. Trimming removed 5 bases from V and 6 bases from J; junction bases left unmatched: 7. The CDR3 length is 14 residues.

The chain uses TRBV20-1 and TRBJ1-5, with D possibly TRBD1 on 5 matching bases. The CDR3 contains 13 residues. The germline V gene encodes CDR1 DFQATT and CDR2 SNEGSKA (reference sequence). V was clipped by 3 bases and J by 2 bases, with 8 bases between them. The CDR3 reads CSASPGGNQPQHF. The CDR3, as DNA: TGCAGTGCTAGCCCGGGGGGCAATCAGCCCCAGCATTTT.

This clonotype came up a few times. The CDR3 reads CASSLFGGNYEQYV. The CDR3 coding sequence is TGTGCCAGCAGTCTCTTCGGGGGTAACTACGAGCAGTACGTC. The V call is TRBV28, the J call TRBJ2-7, with TRBD2 as a possible D gene (6 bases). Germline V gives CDR1 MDHEN, CDR2 SYDVKM. Trimming pared 5 bases from V and 3 bases from J, leaving 14 bases between. This CDR3 has 14 residues.

The chain is built from TRBV7-2 and TRBJ2-1; 11 nucleotides line up with TRBD2. V was clipped by 4 bases and J by 8 bases; unmatched bases: 13. Germline CDR1 reads SGHTA; CDR2 reads FQGNSA. The CDR3 length is 17 residues. The CDR3 nucleotides are TGTGCCAGCAGCTGGGAGGGTCTAGCGGGGGGCGGCGATGAGCAGTTCTTC. It yields the protein CASSWEGLAGGGDEQFF.

This clonotype was seen only a few times. The chain carries TRBV7-9 and TRBJ2-5; TRBD1 matches at 7 bases. With V trimmed by 5 bases and J by 7 bases, 7 bases remained unmatched. The CDR3 runs to 13 residues. Germline V gives CDR1 SEHNR, CDR2 FQNEAQ (reference sequence). CDR3 region: CASSVEGQRTQYF. The CDR3 DNA is TGTGCCAGCAGCGTCGAGGGACAGCGGACCCAGTACTTC.

Only a few counts were recorded for this clonotype. The rearrangement joins TRBV18 to TRBJ1-2; TRBD1 aligns across 7 bases. V trimming: 3 bases; J trimming: 6 bases; junction bases outside the gene matches: 4. CDR3 length equals 13 residues. CDR1 KGHSH and CDR2 LQKENI come from the germline V gene. In DNA form, the CDR3 reads TGTGCCAGCTCACCGTACCAGGGGGATGGCTACACCTTC. Translated, it gives CASSPYQGDGYTF.

This chain joins TRBV12-3 or TRBV12-4 and TRBJ2-7, with a possible D match to TRBD2 (6 bases). The germline V and J ends were trimmed by 6 bases and 2 bases, with 11 bases remaining between them. The CDR3 sequence is 13 residues long. The CDR3 DNA reads TGTGCCAGCAGGCTAGCGAGAGCCTACGAGCAGTACTTC. This codes for CASRLARAYEQYF.

This chain joins TRBV11-2 and TRBJ1-1; TRBD1 matches at 7 bases. The CDR3 totals 15 residues. Per the germline V gene, CDR1 is SGHAT and CDR2 is FQNNGV. The junction had 5 bases not matched to a gene; V was cut back by 0 bases and J by 4 bases. CDR3 residues: CASSLEAGGGTEAFF. CDR3 nucleotide sequence: TGTGCCAGCAGCTTAGAGGCAGGGGGTGGCACTGAAGCTTTCTTT. The whole variable domain, remainder taken from reference TRBV11-2 and TRBJ1-1, is EAGVAQSPRYKIIEKRQSVAFWCNPISGHATLYWYQQILGQGPKLLIQFQNNGVVDDSQLPKDRFSAERLKGVDSTLKIQPAKLEDSAVYLCASSLEAGGGTEAFFGQGTRLTVV.

Only a few counts were recorded for this clonotype. The V gene is TRBV4-3, the J gene TRBJ2-3; 10 bases are a match to TRBD2. The CDR3 spans 14 residues. Trimming took 5 bases from V and 4 from J; bases not matched to a gene: 3. Germline V lookup: CDR1 LGHNA, CDR2 YSLEER. Written as DNA, the CDR3 is TGCGCCAGCAGCTCACTAGCGGGGCCAGATACGCAGTATTTT. Its protein product is CASSSLAGPDTQYF.

The rearrangement links TRBV7-3 to TRBJ2-5, with 11 positions matching TRBD1. Germline lookup yields CDR1 SGHTA and CDR2 FQGTGA. This CDR3 has 15 amino acids. Trimming at V came to 8 bases and at J to 6 bases, leaving 11 bases not matched to a gene. The CDR3 protein is CASAADRGLGKTQYF. Here the CDR3 DNA reads TGTGCCAGCGCAGCGGACAGGGGGCTTGGGAAGACCCAGTACTTC.

This clonotype showed up many times. J is TRBJ2-3 and V is TRBV20-1; 11 bases are shared with TRBD2. The V gene's germline CDR1 is DFQATT and CDR2 SNEGSKA (reference sequence). The CDR3 runs to 15 residues. With 2 bases clipped from V and 1 base from J, the junction kept 2 bases outside the gene matches. The DNA of the CDR3 is TGCAGTGCTAGAATGACTAGCGGGGGCACAGATACGCAGTATTTT. This sequence encodes CSARMTSGGTDTQYF.

The rearrangement joins TRBV4-3 to TRBJ1-1; TRBD1 might be the D (5 bases). Germline values: CDR1 LGHNA, CDR2 YSLEER. V gave up 0 bases and J gave up 3 bases, with 17 bases separating them. The CDR3 has 17 amino acids. The CDR3 spells CASSQDIPSQGYTEAFF. For the CDR3, the DNA is TGCGCCAGCAGCCAAGATATTCCATCCCAGGGCTACACTGAAGCTTTCTTT.

A few counts support this clonotype. CDR3: CASSHVMRGSNTGELFF. In DNA form, the CDR3 reads TGTGCCAGCAGCCACGTCATGCGCGGCTCGAACACCGGGGAGCTGTTTTTT. The chain recombines TRBV11-2 with TRBJ2-2; D unclear. Germline V gene lookup returns CDR1 SGHAT and CDR2 FQNNGV. The V end was cut by 5 bases, the J end by 0 bases, with 16 bases between. This CDR3 region has 17 residues. The full variable domain, its missing parts supplied by reference TRBV11-2 and TRBJ2-2, is EAGVAQSPRYKIIEKRQSVAFWCNPISGHATLYWYQQILGQGPKLLIQFQNNGVVDDSQLPKDRFSAERLKGVDSTLKIQPAKLEDSAVYLCASSHVMRGSNTGELFFGEGSRLTVL.

V is TRBV11-2 and J is TRBJ2-2; tentatively, D is TRBD1 or TRBD2 (5 bases each). Per the germline V gene, CDR1 is SGHAT and CDR2 is FQNNGV. V was clipped by 3 bases and J by 7 bases, with 12 bases between them. The length of the CDR3 is 14 residues. CDR3 DNA: TGTGCCAGCAGCTTTCAGGGAGAGGGCGGGGAGCTGTTTTTT. The encoded protein is CASSFQGEGGELFF. Full variable domain (missing parts from reference TRBV11-2 and TRBJ2-2): EAGVAQSPRYKIIEKRQSVAFWCNPISGHATLYWYQQILGQGPKLLIQFQNNGVVDDSQLPKDRFSAERLKGVDSTLKIQPAKLEDSAVYLCASSFQGEGGELFFGEGSRLTVL.